Below, 2 T cell receptor beta chains from the same sample are listed, as sequenced in a study of blood T cells in healthy people across ages. Combining a sample-barcoded 5' primer with a J-beta primer mix, a second PCR ran for about 7 to 12 cycles. Each CDR3 protein is one row after TCRdb ran MiXCR on the 5' RACE reads. The table lists 1,800,000 or so distinct CDR3 sequences, 39% of them singletons, with roughly 23% in the top ten. The sample consisted of blood. These receptors all come from a human donor in good health.

This clonotype was seen a few times. This rearrangement joins TRBV7-8 to TRBJ2-1, with a tentative D call TRBD2 (6 bases). CDR1 and CDR2 (germline): SGHVS, FQNEAQ. V was trimmed by 0 bases and J by 13 bases, leaving 10 bases between them. The CDR3 consists of 12 residues. The CDR3 region is CASSLARGIQFF. The CDR3 nucleotides are TGTGCCAGCAGCTTAGCGCGCGGGATACAGTTCTTC.

V gene TRBV4-1 combines with J gene TRBJ1-4, with unresolved D. Between the trimmed V and J ends, which lost 3 bases and 0 bases, there was a span of 14 bases. Germline values: CDR1 MGHRA, CDR2 YSYEKL. There are 17 residues in the CDR3. CDR3 coding DNA: TGCGCCAGCAGCCAGTTTCCTCTGGGGTCAACTAATGAAAAACTGTTTTTT. Its translation is CASSQFPLGSTNEKLFF.